The T cell receptor beta chain under discussion was sequenced for a study of PD-L1 blockade in urothelial cancer. Overall study context: The researchers analyzed blood 3 weeks (second dose) and 6 weeks after treatment start. Blood-derived samples held a median about 150,000 T cells.

A spike-in of synthetic TCR analog templates was added to each PCR. TCRdb keeps only in-frame clones here, not all; method: immunoSEQ multiplex PCR. Among more than 95,000 clones listed, more than 75% were seen once. Time point indicated: peripheral blood 6 weeks after treatment start. The source material was PBMCs, sampled around atezolizumab (anti-PD-L1) treatment. The TCR was taken from a man in his fifties or sixties with urothelial cancer.

The CDR3 loop reads CAISATSKEQYF. The CDR3, as DNA: TGTGCCATCAGCGCAACTAGCAAGGAGCAGTACTTC. The chain couples TRBV10-3 to TRBJ2-7; weak D call: TRBD2 (6 bases). The length of the CDR3 is 12 residues. In germline, CDR1 is ENHRY, CDR2 SYGVKD. Trimming cost V 6 bases and J 7 bases, with 13 bases left between them.